This T cell receptor (beta chain) derives from a study of T-cell reconstitution after alpha-beta-depleted transplantation in children. General study findings and limits: Two months or so post-transplant, alpha-beta T cells reportedly derived from several hundred expanded graft clones. At day 60, the high TCRbeta diversity found in some patients originated from recipient T cells and thymic progenitors that had survived. Diversity and T-cell counts at one year after transplant derived mostly from new T cells.

Notes on this clonotype: No antigen is known for it.

The library targeted TCRbeta and was prepared with unique molecular identifiers. TCRdb redid the calling of the PCR reads with MiXCR, one entry per CDR3 protein. The sample has roughly 570,000 distinct CDR3 sequences, roughly 27% seen once. In germline, CDR1 is LGHNA, CDR2 YNFKEQ. Trimming took 4 bases from V and 7 from J; bases not matched to a gene: 10. This CDR3 contains 17 residues. The V call is TRBV4-2, the J call TRBJ2-1; 13 positions agree with TRBD2. The sequencing here drew on PBMCs, taken before TCRalphabeta/CD19-depleted stem cell transplant. The TCR comes from a boy younger than two with Wiskott-Aldrich syndrome, due to receive a stem cell transplant. CDR3 DNA sequence: TGTGCCAGCAGCCCGGGACTAGCGGGGAGTTTAGGAAATGAGCAGTTCTTC. Translated: CASSPGLAGSLGNEQFF.